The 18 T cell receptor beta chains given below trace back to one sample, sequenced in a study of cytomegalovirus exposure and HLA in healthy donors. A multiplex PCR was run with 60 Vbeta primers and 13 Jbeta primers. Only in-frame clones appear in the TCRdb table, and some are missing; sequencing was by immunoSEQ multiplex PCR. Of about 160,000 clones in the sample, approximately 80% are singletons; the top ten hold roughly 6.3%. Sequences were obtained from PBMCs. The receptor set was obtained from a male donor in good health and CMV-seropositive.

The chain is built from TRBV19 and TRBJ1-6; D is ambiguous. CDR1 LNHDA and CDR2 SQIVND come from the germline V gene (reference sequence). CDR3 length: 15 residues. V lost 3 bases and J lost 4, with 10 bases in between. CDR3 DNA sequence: TGTGCCAGTAGTATGGCCGGGATGTATAATTCACCCCTCCACTTT. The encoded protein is CASSMAGMYNSPLHF.

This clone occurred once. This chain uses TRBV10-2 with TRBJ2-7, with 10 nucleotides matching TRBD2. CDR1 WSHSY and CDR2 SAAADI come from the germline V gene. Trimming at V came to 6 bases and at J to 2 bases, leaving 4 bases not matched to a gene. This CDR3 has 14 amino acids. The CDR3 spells CASRGLATTYEQYF. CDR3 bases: TGCGCCAGCAGGGGACTAGCGACGACCTACGAGCAGTACTTC.

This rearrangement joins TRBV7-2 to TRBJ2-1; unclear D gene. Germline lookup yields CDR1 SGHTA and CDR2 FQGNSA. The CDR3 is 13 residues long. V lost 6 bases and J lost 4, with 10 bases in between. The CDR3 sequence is CASSSPMYNEQFF. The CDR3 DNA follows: TGTGCCAGCAGTAGCCCAATGTACAATGAGCAGTTCTTC.

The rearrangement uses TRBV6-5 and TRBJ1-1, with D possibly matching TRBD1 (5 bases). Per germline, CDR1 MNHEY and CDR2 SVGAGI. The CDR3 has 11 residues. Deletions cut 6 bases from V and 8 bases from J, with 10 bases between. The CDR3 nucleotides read TGTGCCAGCAGATCGACAGTGGAAGCTTTCTTT. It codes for CASRSTVEAFF.

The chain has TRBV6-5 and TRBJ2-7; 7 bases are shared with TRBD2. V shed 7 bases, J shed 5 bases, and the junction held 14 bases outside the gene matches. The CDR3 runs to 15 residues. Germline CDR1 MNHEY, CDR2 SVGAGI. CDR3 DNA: TGTGCCAGCACCCCCCGAGGGAGGGAGGGGAACGAGCAGTACTTC. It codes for CASTPRGREGNEQYF.

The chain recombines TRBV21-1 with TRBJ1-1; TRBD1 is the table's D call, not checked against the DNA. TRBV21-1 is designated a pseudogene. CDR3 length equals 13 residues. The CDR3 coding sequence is TGTGCCAGCAAGGGGGCTCTGAACACTGAAGCTTTCTTT. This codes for CASKGALNTEAFF.

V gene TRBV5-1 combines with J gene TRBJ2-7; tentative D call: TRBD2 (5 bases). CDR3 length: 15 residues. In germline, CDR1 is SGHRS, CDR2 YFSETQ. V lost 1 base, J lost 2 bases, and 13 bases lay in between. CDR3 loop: CASSLRREITYEQYF. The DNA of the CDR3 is TGCGCCAGCAGCTTGCGTAGGGAGATAACCTACGAGCAGTACTTC.

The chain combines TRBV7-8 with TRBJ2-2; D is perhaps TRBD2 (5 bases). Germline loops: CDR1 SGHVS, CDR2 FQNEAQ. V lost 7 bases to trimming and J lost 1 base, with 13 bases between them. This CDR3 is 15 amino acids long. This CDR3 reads CASTSLRGNTGELFF. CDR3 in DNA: TGTGCCAGCACCTCCCTCCGGGGGAACACCGGGGAGCTGTTTTTT.

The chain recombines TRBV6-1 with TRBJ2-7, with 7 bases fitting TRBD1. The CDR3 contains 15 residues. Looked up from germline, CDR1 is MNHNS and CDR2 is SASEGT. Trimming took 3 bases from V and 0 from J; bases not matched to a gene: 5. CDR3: CASSEETGSSYEQYF. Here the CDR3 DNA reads TGTGCCAGCAGTGAGGAGACAGGGAGCTCCTACGAGCAGTACTTC.

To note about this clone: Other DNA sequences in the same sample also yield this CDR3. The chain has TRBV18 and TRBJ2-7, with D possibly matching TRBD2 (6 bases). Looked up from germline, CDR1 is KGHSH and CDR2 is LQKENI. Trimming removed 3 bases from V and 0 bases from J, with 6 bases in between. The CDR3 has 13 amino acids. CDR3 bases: TGTGCCAGCTCACCGCGGGGCTCCTACGAGCAGTACTTC. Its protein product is CASSPRGSYEQYF.

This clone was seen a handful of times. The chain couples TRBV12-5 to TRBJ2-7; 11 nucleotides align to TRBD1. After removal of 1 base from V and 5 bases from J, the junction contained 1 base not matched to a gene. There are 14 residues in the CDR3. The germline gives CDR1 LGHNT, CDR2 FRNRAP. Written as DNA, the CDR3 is TGTGCTAGTGGTTTGGGGACAGGGGGCGACGAGCAGTACTTC. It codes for CASGLGTGGDEQYF.

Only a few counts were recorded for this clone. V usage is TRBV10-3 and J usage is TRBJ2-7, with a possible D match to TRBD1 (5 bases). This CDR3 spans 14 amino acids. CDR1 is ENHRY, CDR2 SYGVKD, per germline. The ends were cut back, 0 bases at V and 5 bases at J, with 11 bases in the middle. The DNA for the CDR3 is TGTGCCATCAGTGAGTCAGGGCCAGGGAACGAGCAGTACTTC. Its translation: CAISESGPGNEQYF.

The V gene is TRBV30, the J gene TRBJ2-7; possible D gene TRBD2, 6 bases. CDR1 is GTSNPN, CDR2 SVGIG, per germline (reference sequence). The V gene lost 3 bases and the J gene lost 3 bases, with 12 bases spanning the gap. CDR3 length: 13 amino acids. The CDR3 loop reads CAWSPGTHYEQYF. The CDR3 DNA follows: TGTGCCTGGAGCCCCGGGACTCACTACGAGCAGTACTTC.

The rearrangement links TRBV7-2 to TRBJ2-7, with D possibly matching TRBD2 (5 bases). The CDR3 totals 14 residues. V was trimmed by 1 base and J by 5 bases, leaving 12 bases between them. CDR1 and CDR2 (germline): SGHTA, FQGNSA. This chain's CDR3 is CASSLGQAGHEQYF. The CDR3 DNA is TGTGCCAGCAGCTTAGGGCAGGCGGGCCACGAGCAGTACTTC. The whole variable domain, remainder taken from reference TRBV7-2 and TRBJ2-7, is GAGVSQSPSNKVTEKGKDVELRCDPISGHTALYWYRQSLGQGLEFLIYFQGNSAPDKSGLPSDRFSAERTGGSVSTLTIQRTQQEDSAVYLCASSLGQAGHEQYFGPGTRLTVT.

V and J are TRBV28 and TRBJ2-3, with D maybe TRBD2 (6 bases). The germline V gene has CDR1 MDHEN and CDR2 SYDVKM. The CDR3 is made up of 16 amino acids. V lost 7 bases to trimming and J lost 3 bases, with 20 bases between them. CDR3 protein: CASMGREWKGTDTQYF. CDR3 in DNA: TGTGCCAGCATGGGACGGGAGTGGAAAGGTACAGATACGCAGTATTTT.

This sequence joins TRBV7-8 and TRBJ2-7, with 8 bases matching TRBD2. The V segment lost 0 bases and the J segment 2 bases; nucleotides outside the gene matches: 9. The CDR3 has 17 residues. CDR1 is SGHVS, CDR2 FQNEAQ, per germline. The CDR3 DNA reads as TGTGCCAGCAGCTTAGCGCAGACTAGCGTAGCCACCTACGAGCAGTACTTC. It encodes CASSLAQTSVATYEQYF.

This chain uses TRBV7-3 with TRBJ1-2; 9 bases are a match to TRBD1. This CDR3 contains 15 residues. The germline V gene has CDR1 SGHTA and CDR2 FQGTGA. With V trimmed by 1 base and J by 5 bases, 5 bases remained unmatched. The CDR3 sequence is CASSLKGGQGYGYTF. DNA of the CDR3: TGTGCCAGCAGCTTAAAGGGCGGACAGGGGTATGGCTACACCTTC.

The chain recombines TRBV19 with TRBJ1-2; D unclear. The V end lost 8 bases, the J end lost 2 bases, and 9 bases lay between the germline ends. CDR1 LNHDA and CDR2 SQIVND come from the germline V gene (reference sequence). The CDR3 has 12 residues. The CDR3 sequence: CASSTENYGYTF. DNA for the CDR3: TGTGCCAGTTCTACAGAAAACTATGGCTACACCTTC.